The sequence of this T cell receptor (beta chain) was determined in a study of identifying expanded T cells in peripheral blood. Points from the study as a whole: Across healthy donors, higher total template counts meant significantly greater approximately two-week count variance.

Collection occurred without any documented infections or immune events in donors. Sequenced by immunoSEQ multiplex PCR; TCRdb stores in-frame clones only, minus some. The sample consists of roughly 100,000 clones, about 91% of them appearing once. The sample holds many counts of this clone. Its antigen is currently unknown. This CDR3 is 15 amino acids long. The V and J ends lost 5 bases and 2 bases, in that order; junction bases with no gene match: 8. Germline V lookup: CDR1 SGHTA, CDR2 FQGNSA. This chain links TRBV7-2 with TRBJ2-5; 7 positions match TRBD1. The sample consisted of blood. The receptor was derived from a person aged 18 to 70 in good health. CDR3 sequence: CASSPRTGRQETQYF. CDR3 DNA: TGTGCCAGCAGCCCGCGGACAGGCCGGCAAGAGACCCAGTACTTC. Full variable domain (outside the CDR3, taken from reference TRBV7-2 and TRBJ2-5): GAGVSQSPSNKVTEKGKDVELRCDPISGHTALYWYRQSLGQGLEFLIYFQGNSAPDKSGLPSDRFSAERTGGSVSTLTIQRTQQEDSAVYLCASSPRTGRQETQYFGPGTRLLVL.